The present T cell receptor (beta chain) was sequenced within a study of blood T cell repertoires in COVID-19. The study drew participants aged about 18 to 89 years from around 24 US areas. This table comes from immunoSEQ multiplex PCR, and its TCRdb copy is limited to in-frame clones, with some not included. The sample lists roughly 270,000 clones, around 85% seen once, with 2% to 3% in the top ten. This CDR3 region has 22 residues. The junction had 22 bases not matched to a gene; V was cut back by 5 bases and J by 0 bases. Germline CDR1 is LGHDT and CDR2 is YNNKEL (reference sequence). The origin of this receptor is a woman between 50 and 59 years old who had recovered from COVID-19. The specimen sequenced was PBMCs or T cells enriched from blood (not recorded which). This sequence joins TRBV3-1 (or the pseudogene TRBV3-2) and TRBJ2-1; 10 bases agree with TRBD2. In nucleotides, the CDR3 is TGTGCCAGCAGCTTATCACCACCAAGTCTGTCTAGGACTAGCGGCTCCTACAATGAGCAGTTCTTC. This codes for CASSLSPPSLSRTSGSYNEQFF.